This T cell receptor beta chain was documented in a study of tissue T cells after allogeneic stem cell transplantation. Trimming stripped 0 bases from V and 4 bases from J, with 13 bases between. This CDR3 spans 16 amino acids. Germline V gives CDR1 MGHRA, CDR2 YSYEKL. Using immunoSEQ multiplex PCR, the repertoire was profiled, and TCRdb retains in-frame clones only, with some absent. Of a few thousand clones in the sample, approximately 59% were seen once. The specimen comprised tissue from the jejunum, sampled at autopsy. The chain combines TRBV4-1 with TRBJ2-1; D is ambiguous. This TCR was recovered from a male donor at least 60 years old with lung cancer. Here the CDR3 DNA reads TGCGCCAGCAGCCAAGATCTGGCTAGTGGGTACAATGAGCAGTTCTTC. It encodes CASSQDLASGYNEQFF.